This T cell receptor (beta chain) was captured in a study of sequential checkpoint blockade in melanoma. The wider study: Randomization was 1:1 between first-line nivolumab→ipilimumab and ipilimumab→nivolumab.

Data came from immunoSEQ multiplex PCR; TCRdb stores just in-frame clones and leaves some out. This table has under 25,000 clones, 82% appearing once. Treatment defined: randomized to nivolumab then ipilimumab (arm A) or the reverse (arm B). Germline assignment: CDR1 SQVTM and CDR2 ANQGSEA. The CDR3 runs 14 residues. With V trimmed by 4 bases and J by 5 bases, 9 bases remained unmatched. The source material was CD8+ T cells sorted from blood (inferred from file names), sampled from a patient given nivolumab and ipilimumab in sequence. This TCR was recovered from a human donor with melanoma. This chain connects TRBV29-1 to TRBJ2-7; 9 positions agree with TRBD1. The CDR3 spells CSVVTGTGNHEQYF. In DNA, the CDR3 is TGCAGCGTTGTAACCGGGACAGGGAACCACGAGCAGTACTTC.